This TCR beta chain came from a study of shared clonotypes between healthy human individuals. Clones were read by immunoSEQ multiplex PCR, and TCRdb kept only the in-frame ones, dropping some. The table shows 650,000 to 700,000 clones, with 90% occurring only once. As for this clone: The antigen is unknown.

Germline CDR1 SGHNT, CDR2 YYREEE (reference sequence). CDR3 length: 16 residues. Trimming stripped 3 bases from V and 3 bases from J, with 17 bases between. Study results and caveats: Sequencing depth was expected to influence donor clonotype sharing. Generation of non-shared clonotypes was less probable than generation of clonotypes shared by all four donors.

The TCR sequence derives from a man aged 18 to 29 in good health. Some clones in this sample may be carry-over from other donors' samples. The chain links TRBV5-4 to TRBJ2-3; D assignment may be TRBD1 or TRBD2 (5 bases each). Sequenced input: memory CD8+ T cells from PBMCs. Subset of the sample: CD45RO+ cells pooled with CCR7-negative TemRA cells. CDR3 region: CASSSGWGPVTDTQYF. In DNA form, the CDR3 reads TGTGCCAGCAGCTCTGGGTGGGGACCGGTAACAGATACGCAGTATTTT. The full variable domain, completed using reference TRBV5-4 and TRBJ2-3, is ETGVTQSPTHLIKTRGQQVTLRCSSQSGHNTVSWYQQALGQGPQFIFQYYREEENGRGNFPPRFSGLQFPNYSSELNVNALELDDSALYLCASSSGWGPVTDTQYFGPGTRLTVL.